This TCR beta chain was identified in a study of blood T cell repertoires in COVID-19. Germline V gives CDR1 SGHVS, CDR2 FNYEAQ. With V trimmed by 1 base and J by 3 bases, 6 bases remained unmatched. This CDR3 region has 15 residues. Participants were aged about 18 to 90 years, lived in 20 to 30 US areas, and enrolled virtually. TCRdb's copy holds only in-frame clones and misses some; the assay was immunoSEQ multiplex PCR. The sample has hundreds of thousands of clones; about 89% are singletons. The rearrangement uses TRBV7-6 and TRBJ2-7, with 7 positions matching TRBD2. The sample was PBMCs or T cells enriched from blood (not recorded which). This sequence was found in a woman between 40 and 50 years old who had recovered from COVID-19. CDR3 amino acids: CASSLEMGEGYEQYF. In DNA, the CDR3 is TGTGCCAGCAGCTTAGAGATGGGGGAGGGCTACGAGCAGTACTTC. Combining the CDR3 with reference TRBV7-6 and TRBJ2-7 gives the whole variable domain GAGVSQSPRYKVTKRGQDVALRCDPISGHVSLYWYRQALGQGPEFLTYFNYEAQQDKSGLPNDRFSAERPEGSISTLTIQRTEQRDSAMYRCASSLEMGEGYEQYFGPGTRLTVT.